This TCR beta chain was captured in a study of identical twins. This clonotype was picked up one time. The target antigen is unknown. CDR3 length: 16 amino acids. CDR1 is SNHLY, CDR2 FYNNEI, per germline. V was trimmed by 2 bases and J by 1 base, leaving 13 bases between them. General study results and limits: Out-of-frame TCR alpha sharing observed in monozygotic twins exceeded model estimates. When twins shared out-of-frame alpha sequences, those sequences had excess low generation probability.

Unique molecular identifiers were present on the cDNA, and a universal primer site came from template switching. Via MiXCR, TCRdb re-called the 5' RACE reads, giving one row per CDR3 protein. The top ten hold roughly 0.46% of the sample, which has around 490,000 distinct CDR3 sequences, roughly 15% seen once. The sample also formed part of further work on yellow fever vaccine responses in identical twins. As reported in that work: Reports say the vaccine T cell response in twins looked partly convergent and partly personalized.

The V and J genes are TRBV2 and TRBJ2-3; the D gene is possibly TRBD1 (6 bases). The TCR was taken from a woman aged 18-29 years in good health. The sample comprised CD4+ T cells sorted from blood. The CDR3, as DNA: TGTGCCAGCAGTGAATCAGGGGACACCCGCACAGATACGCAGTATTTT. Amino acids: CASSESGDTRTDTQYF. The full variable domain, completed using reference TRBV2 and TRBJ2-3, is EPEVTQTPSHQVTQMGQEVILRCVPISNHLYFYWYRQILGQKVEFLVSFYNNEISEKSEIFDDQFSVERPDGSNFTLKIRSTKLEDSAMYFCASSESGDTRTDTQYFGPGTRLTVL.